This TCR beta chain is from a study of blood T cell repertoires in COVID-19. Study summary: COVID-19 samples from acute and convalescent phases originated in the United States, Italy and Spain. The analysed material was cDNA or gDNA that came from T cells, B-cell-depleted T cells, or PBMCs.

In the authors' workflow: Amplified reference gene primers provided the basis for estimating nucleated cell counts. Sequenced by immunoSEQ multiplex PCR; TCRdb stores in-frame clones only, minus some. V and J calls and clone size are those listed in that table; D and trimming were worked out from the DNA. The repertoire holds tens of thousands of clones, with around nine tenths as singletons. The sample comprised peripheral blood. The sequence came from a woman older than 75 with acute or convalescent COVID-19.

CDR3 coding DNA: TGTGCCAGCAGCCTCCCCGGACTAGCGGGAGCCTACAATGAGCAGTTCTTC. This translates into CASSLPGLAGAYNEQFF. The rearrangement links TRBV7-2 to TRBJ2-1; 13 nucleotides agree with TRBD2. Losses at the gene ends were 5 bases for V and 2 bases for J; bases not matched to a gene: 6. The CDR3 loop spans 17 amino acids. Germline CDR1 and CDR2: SGHTA and FQGNSA. The whole variable domain, remainder taken from reference TRBV7-2 and TRBJ2-1, is GAGVSQSPSNKVTEKGKDVELRCDPISGHTALYWYRQSLGQGLEFLIYFQGNSAPDKSGLPSDRFSAERTGGSVSTLTIQRTQQEDSAVYLCASSLPGLAGAYNEQFFGPGTRLTVL.